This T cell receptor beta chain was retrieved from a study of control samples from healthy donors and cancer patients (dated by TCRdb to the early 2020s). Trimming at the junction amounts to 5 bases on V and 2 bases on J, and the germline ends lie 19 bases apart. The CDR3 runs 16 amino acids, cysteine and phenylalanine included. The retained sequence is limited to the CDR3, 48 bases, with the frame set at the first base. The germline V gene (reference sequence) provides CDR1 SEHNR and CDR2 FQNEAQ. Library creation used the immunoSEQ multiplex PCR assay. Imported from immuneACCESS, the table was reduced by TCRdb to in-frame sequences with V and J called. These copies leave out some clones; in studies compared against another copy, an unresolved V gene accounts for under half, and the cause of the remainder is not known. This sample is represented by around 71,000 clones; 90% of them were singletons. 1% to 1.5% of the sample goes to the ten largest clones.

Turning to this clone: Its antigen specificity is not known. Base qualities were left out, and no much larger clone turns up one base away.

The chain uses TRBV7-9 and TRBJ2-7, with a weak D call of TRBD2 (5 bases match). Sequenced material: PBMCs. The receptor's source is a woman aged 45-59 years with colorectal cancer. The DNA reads TGTGCCAGCAGCCCGCGGGTAGGTCAGACACCCTACGAGCAGTACTTC. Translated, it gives CASSPRVGQTPYEQYF.